This TCR beta chain emerged from a study of graft-versus-host responses after intestinal transplantation. Study-level points and caveats: High graft-versus-host to host-versus-graft clonal ratios were seen in allografts of patients with graft-donor T cell macrochimerism. GvH clones occurred in recipient marrow; some first appeared in ileum or blood. Declining HvG levels early post-transplant were linked to peak circulating GvH clone levels.

The CDR3 length is 16 residues. Germline V gene data show CDR1 as MNHEY and CDR2 as SMNVEV (reference sequence). Germline trimming cut 8 bases from V and 4 bases from J; bases unmatched to any gene: 11. The data were produced by immunoSEQ multiplex PCR, yet TCRdb's version contains in-frame clones alone and is incomplete. Of 75,000 to 100,000 clones in the sample, 90% to 95% were seen once. As regards this clone: What it recognizes is unknown.

The rearrangement links TRBV27 to TRBJ2-3; 11 bases agree with TRBD2. The clonotype originates from a human donor who received an intestinal transplant. The sequencing used unstimulated CD8+ T cells sorted from spleen or lymph node cells, collected before intestinal transplant. The CDR3 DNA sequence: TGTGCCAGCGGGATACTAGCGGGAGTCTCCGCAGATACGCAGTATTTT. The encoded protein is CASGILAGVSADTQYF.